The 5 T cell receptor beta chains listed next were all sequenced from one sample in a study of T cells expressing NK-cell markers. Using the 5' RACE reads, TCRdb records one entry per CDR3 protein without DNA. In all, the sample yields 550,000 to 600,000 distinct CDR3 sequences. The material sequenced was blood T cells: a sorted CD56 or NKG2C T cell subset, CD4+ or CD8+ T cells, or bulk PBMC T cells (not recorded which). Receptors were obtained from a young man in good health.

The chain combines TRBV9 with TRBJ2-1; TCRdb's D call, TRBD1, is unchecked because there is no DNA. Per germline, CDR1 SGDLS and CDR2 YYNGEE. CDR3 length: 15 residues. The CDR3 is CASSAGTASYNEQFF.

The V call is TRBV7-2, the J call TRBJ2-1; as DNA is missing, the TRBD1 call by TCRdb cannot be tested. The CDR3 is 13 residues long. Germline lookup yields CDR1 SGHTA and CDR2 FQGNSA. The CDR3 loop is CASSARGQQVQFF.

The chain is built from TRBV20-1 and TRBJ2-1. CDR1 DFQATT and CDR2 SNEGSKA come from the germline V gene (reference sequence). CDR3 length: 15 amino acids. CDR3 protein: CSARPRGVPGNEQFF.

V and J are TRBV27 and TRBJ2-1; the D call from TCRdb, TRBD1, cannot be confirmed without DNA. From germline, CDR1 is MNHEY and CDR2 SMNVEV (reference sequence). This CDR3 is built from 17 residues. The CDR3 sequence: CASSLGDRVPSYNEQFF.

The J gene is TRBJ2-5, the V gene TRBV6-1; with no DNA, the TCRdb D assignment of TRBD1 cannot be verified. CDR3 size: 15 residues. CDR1 is MNHNS and CDR2 is SASEGT in the germline V gene. This CDR3 is CASTSGGGPQETQYF.